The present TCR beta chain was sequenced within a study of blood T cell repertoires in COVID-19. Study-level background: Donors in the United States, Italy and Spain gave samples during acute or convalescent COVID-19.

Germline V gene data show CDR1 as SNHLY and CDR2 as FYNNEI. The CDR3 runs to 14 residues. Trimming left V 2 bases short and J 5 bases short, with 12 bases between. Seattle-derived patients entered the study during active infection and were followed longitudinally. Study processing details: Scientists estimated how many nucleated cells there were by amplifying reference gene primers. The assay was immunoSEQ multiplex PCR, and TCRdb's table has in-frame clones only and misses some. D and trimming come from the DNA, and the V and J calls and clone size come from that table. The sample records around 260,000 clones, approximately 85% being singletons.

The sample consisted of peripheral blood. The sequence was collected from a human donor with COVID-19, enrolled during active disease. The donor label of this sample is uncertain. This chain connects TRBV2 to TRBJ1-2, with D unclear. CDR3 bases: TGTGCCAGCAGTGAATTTTCCGGGGAGTATGGCTACACCTTC. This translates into CASSEFSGEYGYTF. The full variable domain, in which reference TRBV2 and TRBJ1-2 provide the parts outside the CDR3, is EPEVTQTPSHQVTQMGQEVILRCVPISNHLYFYWYRQILGQKVEFLVSFYNNEISEKSEIFDDQFSVERPDGSNFTLKIRSTKLEDSAMYFCASSEFSGEYGYTFGSGTRLTVV.